A single sample is the source of the 25 T cell receptor beta chains below, sequenced in a study of T cell changes during pregnancy in multiple sclerosis. Repertoires were generated with immunoSEQ multiplex PCR, while TCRdb's copy carries only in-frame clones and drops some. The sample gives 75,000 to 80,000 clones, about nine tenths of which show up once; 1.9% is in the top ten. Sequenced material: peripheral blood, taken before pregnancy. All receptors come from a female donor with multiple sclerosis, enrolled in a pregnancy study.

The CDR3 region has the DNA TGTGCCAGCTCACGCGGACAGATCTCCTACGAGCAGTACTTC. Protein product: CASSRGQISYEQYF. V is TRBV18 and J is TRBJ2-7, with D possibly being TRBD1 (6 bases). Germline loops: CDR1 KGHSH, CDR2 LQKENI. V was trimmed by 4 bases and J by 0 bases, leaving 10 bases between them. The CDR3 runs 14 residues. Variable domain in full (rest from reference TRBV18 and TRBJ2-7): NAGVMQNPRHLVRRRGQEARLRCSPMKGHSHVYWYRQLPEEGLKFMVYLQKENIIDESGMPKERFSAEFPKEGPSILRIQQVVRGDSAAYFCASSRGQISYEQYFGPGTRLTVT.

The rearrangement links TRBV9 to TRBJ2-1; possible D gene TRBD2, 7 bases. Germline loops: CDR1 SGDLS, CDR2 YYNGEE. The CDR3 spans 14 residues. The V end lost 4 bases, the J end lost 10 bases, and 18 bases lay between the germline ends. CDR3 residues: CASSFPSGGGEQFF. The CDR3 region has the DNA TGTGCCAGCAGCTTCCCAAGTGGGGGGGGCGAGCAGTTCTTC.

The chain has TRBV5-4 and TRBJ2-7; tentative D call: TRBD1 (6 bases). Germline V gene lookup returns CDR1 SGHNT and CDR2 YYREEE (reference sequence). V lost 5 bases and J lost 3, with 15 bases in between. CDR3 length: 14 amino acids. The CDR3 sequence: CASRPRDTNYEQYF. The CDR3 DNA follows: TGTGCCAGCAGACCCCGGGACACCAACTACGAGCAGTACTTC.

The chain couples TRBV6-5 to TRBJ1-1; D not resolved. The CDR3 runs 12 residues. V dropped 6 bases and J dropped 3 bases, with 8 bases sitting between them. From germline, CDR1 is MNHEY and CDR2 SVGAGI. CDR3 nucleotides: TGTGCCAGCAGCCTCGGGGACACTGAAGCTTTCTTT. Amino acid sequence: CASSLGDTEAFF.

This chain connects TRBV10-2 to TRBJ1-1; no firm D call. CDR3 length: 14 amino acids. Germline V gene sequence: CDR1 WSHSY, CDR2 SAAADI. V was cut by 0 bases and J by 7 bases, with 12 bases left in between. CDR3 in DNA: TGCGCCAGCAGTGAGTCGTCAACAGATAATGAAGCTTTCTTT. Residues: CASSESSTDNEAFF.

V gene TRBV7-2 combines with J gene TRBJ2-7, with 10 bases lining up with TRBD2. The V segment lost 6 bases and the J segment 7 bases; nucleotides outside the gene matches: 6. CDR3 size: 13 residues. CDR1 and CDR2 (germline): SGHTA, FQGNSA. The CDR3 reads CASRVAGGNEQYF. In DNA form, the CDR3 reads TGTGCCAGCAGGGTAGCGGGGGGTAATGAGCAGTACTTC.

This clone was observed once. The chain employs TRBV4-3 and TRBJ1-1; D gene unclear. This CDR3 spans 15 amino acids. Trimming pared 1 base from V and 5 bases from J, leaving 14 bases between. The germline V gene has CDR1 LGHNA and CDR2 YSLEER. The CDR3 region is CASSQVRGWDTEAFF. CDR3 sequence (DNA): TGCGCCAGCAGCCAAGTTCGGGGTTGGGATACTGAAGCTTTCTTT.

The chain has TRBV18 and TRBJ1-1; 7 nucleotides align to TRBD1. The CDR3 runs 14 residues. J lost 8 bases, V lost 6 bases, and 12 bases had no gene match. The germline V gene encodes CDR1 KGHSH and CDR2 LQKENI. CDR3 DNA: TGTGCCAGCTCCAGACAGGGTAGTATTGCCGAAGCTTTCTTT. Translation: CASSRQGSIAEAFF. Using reference TRBV18 and TRBJ1-1 for the parts outside the CDR3, the full variable domain is NAGVMQNPRHLVRRRGQEARLRCSPMKGHSHVYWYRQLPEEGLKFMVYLQKENIIDESGMPKERFSAEFPKEGPSILRIQQVVRGDSAAYFCASSRQGSIAEAFFGQGTRLTVV.

A single count supports this clone. V usage is TRBV9 and J usage is TRBJ2-3; 7 bases line up with TRBD1. V lost 3 bases to trimming and J lost 3 bases; unmatched junction nucleotides: 10. Germline CDR1 is SGDLS and CDR2 is YYNGEE. The CDR3 loop spans 16 amino acids. This chain's CDR3 is CASSDEQGSFTDTQYF. The CDR3 nucleotides are TGTGCCAGCAGCGACGAACAGGGGTCTTTTACAGATACGCAGTATTTT.

In its sample, this clone was seen once. The chain is built from TRBV10-3 and TRBJ1-1; D is perhaps TRBD1 (5 bases). The germline V and J ends were trimmed by 6 bases and 1 base, with 15 bases remaining between them. This CDR3 contains 15 residues. The V gene's germline CDR1 is ENHRY and CDR2 SYGVKD. The CDR3 protein is CAISDLDTQNTEAFF. In DNA, the CDR3 is TGTGCCATCAGCGACTTGGACACCCAGAACACTGAAGCTTTCTTT.

The chain employs TRBV27 and TRBJ2-7; D might be TRBD1 (5 bases). With 6 bases removed from V and 5 bases from J, the gap between germline ends came to 14 bases. In germline, CDR1 is MNHEY, CDR2 SMNVEV (reference sequence). This CDR3 contains 13 residues. CDR3 sequence reads: CASRRTISHEQYF. CDR3 coding DNA: TGTGCCAGCAGACGGACAATCAGCCACGAGCAGTACTTC.

In DNA, the CDR3 is TGTGCCAGCTCACCACGGTTTCGGCCGGGGGATTACACCGGGGAGCTGTTTTTT. It codes for CASSPRFRPGDYTGELFF. V is TRBV18 and J is TRBJ2-2; tentative D call: TRBD2 (6 bases). Germline V gene lookup returns CDR1 KGHSH and CDR2 LQKENI. V was pared by 1 base and J by 3 bases, with 18 bases between. The CDR3 loop spans 18 amino acids.

The chain carries TRBV6-6 and TRBJ1-4; 7 bases align to TRBD1. V trimming: 5 bases; J trimming: 8 bases; junction bases outside the gene matches: 14. CDR1 is MNHNY and CDR2 is SVGAGI in the germline V gene (reference sequence). The CDR3 length is 16 residues. CDR3 protein: CASSRQGPSRGEKLFF. The CDR3 DNA reads TGTGCCAGCAGTCGACAGGGCCCATCACGAGGAGAAAAACTGTTTTTT.

The chain has TRBV9 and TRBJ2-1; TRBD2 aligns across 8 bases. V was clipped by 7 bases and J by 3 bases; unmatched bases: 9. The CDR3 totals 15 residues. Germline CDR1 reads SGDLS; CDR2 reads YYNGEE. The DNA of the CDR3 is TGTGCCAGCTCACCCGGGGGGGCTTACTACAATGAGCAGTTCTTC. Its protein is CASSPGGAYYNEQFF.

The rearrangement joins TRBV9 to TRBJ2-3, with a tentative D call TRBD1 (5 bases). V gave up 4 bases and J gave up 6 bases, with 12 bases separating them. Per germline, CDR1 SGDLS and CDR2 YYNGEE. The CDR3 covers 13 residues. For the CDR3, the DNA is TGTGCCAGCAGCTTCAGGGTATACGATACGCAGTATTTT. Residues: CASSFRVYDTQYF.

This sequence joins TRBV7-6 and TRBJ1-3; 8 bases fit TRBD1. The length of the CDR3 is 16 residues. Trimming took 5 bases from V and 2 from J; bases not matched to a gene: 8. Germline CDR1 and CDR2: SGHVS and FNYEAQ. Here the CDR3 reads CASSLRTGRTGNTIYF. CDR3 sequence (DNA): TGTGCCAGCAGCCTCCGGACAGGGAGGACTGGAAACACCATATATTTT.

J is TRBJ2-7 and V is TRBV5-6; tentatively, D is TRBD1 (5 bases). The CDR3 runs to 15 residues. Germline loops: CDR1 SGHDT, CDR2 YYEEEE. V gave up 3 bases and J gave up 1 base, with 14 bases separating them. CDR3 region: CASSYLDIRSYEQYF. The CDR3 DNA follows: TGTGCCAGCAGCTATCTGGACATAAGATCCTACGAGCAGTACTTC.

The chain has TRBV19 and TRBJ2-3, with D hard to call. Germline V lookup: CDR1 LNHDA, CDR2 SQIVND (reference sequence). The CDR3 contains 13 residues. The V end lost 0 bases, the J end lost 6 bases, and 7 bases lay between the germline ends. The CDR3 sequence: CASSIDPYDTQYF. The CDR3 nucleotides read TGTGCCAGTAGTATAGATCCTTATGATACGCAGTATTTT.

CDR3 residues: CASSYKDSGDTQYF. The DNA for the CDR3 is TGTGCCAGCAGTTACAAGGACTCTGGAGATACGCAGTATTTT. The chain has TRBV6-5 and TRBJ2-3, with D possibly being TRBD2 (5 bases). Trimming removed 2 bases at V and 5 bases at J, with 11 bases between. The length of the CDR3 is 14 residues. The germline V gene has CDR1 MNHEY and CDR2 SVGAGI.

The J gene is TRBJ1-6, the V gene TRBV30, with 7 bases fitting TRBD1. V was pared by 3 bases and J by 6 bases, with 5 bases of the junction left unmatched. The germline V gene encodes CDR1 GTSNPN and CDR2 SVGIG (reference sequence). The CDR3 sequence is 14 residues long. In DNA form, the CDR3 reads TGTGCCTGGAGGGCCCCAGGGGGTAATTCACCCCTCCACTTT. It encodes CAWRAPGGNSPLHF.

The V gene is TRBV15, the J gene TRBJ1-1; 9 bases are shared with TRBD1. The germline V gene encodes CDR1 LNHNV and CDR2 YYDKDF (reference sequence). The ends lost 0 bases at V and 5 bases at J; junction bases unmatched: 7. This CDR3 region has 16 residues. CDR3 in DNA: TGTGCCACCAGCAGAGATACCGGGACAGGGCCAACTGAAGCTTTCTTT. Translating gives CATSRDTGTGPTEAFF.

The chain combines TRBV28 with TRBJ1-4, with D uncertain. V lost 5 bases to trimming and J lost 0 bases, with 10 bases between them. The CDR3 spans 15 residues. Per the germline V gene, CDR1 is MDHEN and CDR2 is SYDVKM. CDR3 loop: CASSPPSATNEKLFF. DNA for the CDR3: TGTGCCAGCAGTCCCCCGTCAGCAACTAATGAAAAACTGTTTTTT.

The chain combines TRBV5-1 with TRBJ2-3; 16 bases are shared with TRBD2. The length of the CDR3 is 18 residues. The germline V gene encodes CDR1 SGHRS and CDR2 YFSETQ. J was trimmed by 2 bases and V by 3 bases; bases with no gene match: 6. The CDR3 DNA is TGCGCCAGCAGCTGGAGGGGACTAGCGGGGGGGAACACAGATACGCAGTATTTT. Its protein is CASSWRGLAGGNTDTQYF.

The genes are TRBV30 and TRBJ1-3; tentatively, D is TRBD1 (6 bases). The CDR3 spans 12 residues. Germline V lookup: CDR1 GTSNPN, CDR2 SVGIG (reference sequence). V lost 0 bases and J 7 bases, leaving 7 bases between the germline ends. CDR3 residues: CAWSVRGNTIYF. The CDR3, as DNA: TGTGCCTGGAGTGTAAGGGGGAACACCATATATTTT.

The genes are TRBV18 and TRBJ1-2; D gene uncertain. Trimming took off 2 bases at V and 8 bases at J, with 12 bases between the two ends. Per the germline V gene, CDR1 is KGHSH and CDR2 is LQKENI. The CDR3 runs 13 residues. This chain's CDR3 is CASSPSALSGYTF. DNA of the CDR3: TGTGCCAGCTCACCATCCGCCCTGAGCGGCTACACCTTC.